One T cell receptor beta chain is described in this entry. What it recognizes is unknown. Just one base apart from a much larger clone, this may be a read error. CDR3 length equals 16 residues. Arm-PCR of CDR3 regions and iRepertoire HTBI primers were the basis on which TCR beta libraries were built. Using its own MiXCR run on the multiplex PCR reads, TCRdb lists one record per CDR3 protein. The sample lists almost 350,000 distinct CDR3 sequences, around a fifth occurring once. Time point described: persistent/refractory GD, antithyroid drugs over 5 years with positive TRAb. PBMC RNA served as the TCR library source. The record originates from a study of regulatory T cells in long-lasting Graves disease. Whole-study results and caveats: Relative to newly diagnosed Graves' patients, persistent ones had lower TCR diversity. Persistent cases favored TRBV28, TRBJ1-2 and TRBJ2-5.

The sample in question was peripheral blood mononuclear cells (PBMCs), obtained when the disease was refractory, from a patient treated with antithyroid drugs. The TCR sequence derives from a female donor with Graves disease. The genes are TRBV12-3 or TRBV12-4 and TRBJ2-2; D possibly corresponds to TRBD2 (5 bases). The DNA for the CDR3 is TGTGCCAGCAGTTGGACCGGGCCGCGAGGCACCGGGGAGCTGTCTTTT. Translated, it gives CASSWTGPRGTGELSF.